The text below deals with one T cell receptor beta chain. The data derive from a study of blood T cell repertoires in COVID-19. About the study: Some COVID-19 samples were acute and others convalescent; all came from the United States, Italy and Spain. In each case, the material was cDNA or gDNA derived from T cells, B-cell-depleted T cells, or PBMCs.

Trimming cost V 2 bases and J 1 base, with 15 bases left between them. CDR3 length equals 16 residues. Germline V CDR1 and CDR2: MNHNY, SVGAGI (reference sequence). In the original analysis: Reference gene primers were amplified, and this amplification served to estimate nucleated cell counts. Assay used: immunoSEQ multiplex PCR; TCRdb lists only in-frame clones, some missing. Clonal size and the V and J genes are those of that table, whereas D and trimming came from the DNA. The sample records around 270,000 clones, about 86% being singletons. Patients at the Seattle site were enrolled during active infection and followed longitudinally.

This chain uses TRBV6-6 with TRBJ2-7, with a possible D match to TRBD2 (5 bases). The clonotype comes from a person aged 65 to 85 with COVID-19, enrolled during active disease. The sequenced material came from peripheral blood. CDR3 in DNA: TGTGCCAGCAGTTACACCCCTACGGGGAATTCCTACGAGCAGTACTTC. It translates to CASSYTPTGNSYEQYF.